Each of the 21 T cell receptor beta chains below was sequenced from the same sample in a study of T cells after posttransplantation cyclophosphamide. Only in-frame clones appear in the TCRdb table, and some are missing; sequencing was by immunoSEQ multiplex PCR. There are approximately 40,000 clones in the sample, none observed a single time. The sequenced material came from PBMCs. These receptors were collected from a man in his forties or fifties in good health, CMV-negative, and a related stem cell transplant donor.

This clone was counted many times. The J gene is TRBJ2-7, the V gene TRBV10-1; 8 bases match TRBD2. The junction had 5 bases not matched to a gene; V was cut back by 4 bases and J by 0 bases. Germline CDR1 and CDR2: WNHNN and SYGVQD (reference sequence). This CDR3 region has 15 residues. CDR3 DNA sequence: TGCGCCAGCAGTGCCGGGGGGGGCCTCTCCTACGAGCAGTACTTC. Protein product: CASSAGGGLSYEQYF.

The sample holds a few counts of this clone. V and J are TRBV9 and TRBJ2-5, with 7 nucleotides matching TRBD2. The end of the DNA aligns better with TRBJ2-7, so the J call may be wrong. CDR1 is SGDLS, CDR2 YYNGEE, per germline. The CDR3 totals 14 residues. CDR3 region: CASSESGGDYEQYF. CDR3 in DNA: TGTGCCAGCAGCGAGTCGGGGGGAGACTACGAGCAGTACTTC.

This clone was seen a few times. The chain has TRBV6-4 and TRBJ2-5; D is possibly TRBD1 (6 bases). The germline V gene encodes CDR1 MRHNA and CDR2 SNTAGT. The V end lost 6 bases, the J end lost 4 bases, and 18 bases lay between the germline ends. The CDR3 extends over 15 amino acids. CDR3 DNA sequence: TGTGCCAGCAGCCGACAGGTCCTAAGGGGAGAGACCCAGTACTTC. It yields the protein CASSRQVLRGETQYF.

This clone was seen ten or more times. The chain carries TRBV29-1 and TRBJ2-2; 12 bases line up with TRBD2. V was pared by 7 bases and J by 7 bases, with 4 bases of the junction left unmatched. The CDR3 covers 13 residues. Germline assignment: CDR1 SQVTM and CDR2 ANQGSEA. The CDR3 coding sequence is TGCAGCGCCCGGACTAGCGGGAACGGGGAGCTGTTTTTT. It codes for CSARTSGNGELFF.

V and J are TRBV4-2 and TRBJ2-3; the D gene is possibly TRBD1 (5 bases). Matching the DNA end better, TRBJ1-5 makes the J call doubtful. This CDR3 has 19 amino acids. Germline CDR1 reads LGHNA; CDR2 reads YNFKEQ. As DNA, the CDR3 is TGTGCCAGCAGCCACCGCCGAGGGCTAGCGGGGGGGGTGACGGATACGCAGCATTTT. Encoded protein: CASSHRRGLAGGVTDTQHF.

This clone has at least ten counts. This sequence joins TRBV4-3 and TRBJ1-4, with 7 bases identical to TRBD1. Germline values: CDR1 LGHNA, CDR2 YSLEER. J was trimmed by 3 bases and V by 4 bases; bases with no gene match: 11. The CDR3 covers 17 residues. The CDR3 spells CASSLYSDRDSNEKLFF. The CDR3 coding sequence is TGCGCCAGCAGCCTATATTCCGACAGGGACTCTAATGAAAAACTGTTTTTT.

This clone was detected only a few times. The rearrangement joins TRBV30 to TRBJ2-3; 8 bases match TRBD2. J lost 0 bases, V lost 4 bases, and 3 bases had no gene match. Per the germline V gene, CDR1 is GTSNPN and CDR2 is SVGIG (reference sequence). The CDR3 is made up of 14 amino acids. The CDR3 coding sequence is TGTGCCTGGACTGTAGCGGGGAGCACAGATACGCAGTATTTT. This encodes CAWTVAGSTDTQYF.

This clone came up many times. CDR3 in DNA: TGTGCCACTGGATCATCACTATACGAGCAGTACTTC. Translation gives CATGSSLYEQYF. The V and J genes are TRBV6-1 and TRBJ2-7; D remains ambiguous. Per the germline V gene, CDR1 is MNHNS and CDR2 is SASEGT. V shed 10 bases and J shed 4 bases, with 14 bases lying between them. There are 12 residues in the CDR3.

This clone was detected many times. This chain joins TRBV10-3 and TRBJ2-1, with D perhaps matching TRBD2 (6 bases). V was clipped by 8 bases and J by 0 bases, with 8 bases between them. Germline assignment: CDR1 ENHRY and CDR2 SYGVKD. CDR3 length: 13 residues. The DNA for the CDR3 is TGTGCCATCGGGGACTTCTCCTACAATGAGCAGTTCTTC. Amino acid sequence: CAIGDFSYNEQFF.

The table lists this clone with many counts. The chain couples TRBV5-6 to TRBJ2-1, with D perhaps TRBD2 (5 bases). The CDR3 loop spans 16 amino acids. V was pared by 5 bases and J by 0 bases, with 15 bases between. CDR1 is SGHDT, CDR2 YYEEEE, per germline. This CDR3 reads CASSYGPGISYNEQFF. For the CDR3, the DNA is TGTGCCAGCAGTTATGGTCCGGGAATCTCCTACAATGAGCAGTTCTTC.

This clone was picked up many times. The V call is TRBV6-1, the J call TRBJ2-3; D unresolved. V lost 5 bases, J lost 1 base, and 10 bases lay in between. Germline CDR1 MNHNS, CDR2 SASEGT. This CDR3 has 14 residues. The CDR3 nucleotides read TGTGCCAGCAGTATCCGGAGTGGCACAGATACGCAGTATTTT. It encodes CASSIRSGTDTQYF.

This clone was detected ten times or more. The CDR3 nucleotides are TGCGCCAGCAGCTTACGCGGACTAGCGGGAGTTTGGCGAGAGACCCAGTACTTC. It specifies CASSLRGLAGVWRETQYF. This chain joins TRBV5-1 and TRBJ2-5; 13 nucleotides agree with TRBD2. V was clipped by 2 bases and J by 4 bases; unmatched bases: 11. Germline V lookup: CDR1 SGHRS, CDR2 YFSETQ. This CDR3 has 18 amino acids.

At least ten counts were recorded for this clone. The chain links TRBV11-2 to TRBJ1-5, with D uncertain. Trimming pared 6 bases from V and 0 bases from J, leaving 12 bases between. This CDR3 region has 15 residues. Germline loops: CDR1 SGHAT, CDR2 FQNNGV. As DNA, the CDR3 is TGTGCCAGCAGTGGAGGGATAAATAGCAATCAGCCCCAGCATTTT. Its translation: CASSGGINSNQPQHF. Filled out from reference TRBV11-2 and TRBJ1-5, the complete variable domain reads EAGVAQSPRYKIIEKRQSVAFWCNPISGHATLYWYQQILGQGPKLLIQFQNNGVVDDSQLPKDRFSAERLKGVDSTLKIQPAKLEDSAVYLCASSGGINSNQPQHFGDGTRLSIL.

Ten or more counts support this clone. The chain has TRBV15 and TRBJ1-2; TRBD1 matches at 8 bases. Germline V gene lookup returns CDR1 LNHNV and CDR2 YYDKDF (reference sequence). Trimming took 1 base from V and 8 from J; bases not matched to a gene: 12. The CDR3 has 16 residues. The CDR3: CATSRVVGQGAKGYTF. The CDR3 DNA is TGTGCCACCAGCAGAGTGGTAGGGCAGGGGGCGAAGGGCTACACCTTC. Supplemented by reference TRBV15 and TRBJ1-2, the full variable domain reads DAMVIQNPRYQVTQFGKPVTLSCSQTLNHNVMYWYQQKSSQAPKLLFHYYDKDFNNEADTPDNFQSRRPNTSFCFLDIRSPGLGDTAMYLCATSRVVGQGAKGYTFGSGTRLTVV.

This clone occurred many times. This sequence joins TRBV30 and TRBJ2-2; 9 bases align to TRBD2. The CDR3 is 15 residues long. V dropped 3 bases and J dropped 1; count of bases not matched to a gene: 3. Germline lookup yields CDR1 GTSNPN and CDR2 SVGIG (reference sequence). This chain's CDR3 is CAWRAAGGNTGELFF. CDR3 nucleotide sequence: TGTGCCTGGAGGGCAGCGGGAGGGAACACCGGGGAGCTGTTTTTT.

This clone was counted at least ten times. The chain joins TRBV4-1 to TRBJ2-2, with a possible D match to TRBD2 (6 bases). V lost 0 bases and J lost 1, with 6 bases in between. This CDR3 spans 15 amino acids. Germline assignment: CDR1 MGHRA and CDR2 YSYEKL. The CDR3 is CASSQEGGNTGELFF. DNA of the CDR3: TGCGCCAGCAGCCAAGAGGGGGGGAACACCGGGGAGCTGTTTTTT.

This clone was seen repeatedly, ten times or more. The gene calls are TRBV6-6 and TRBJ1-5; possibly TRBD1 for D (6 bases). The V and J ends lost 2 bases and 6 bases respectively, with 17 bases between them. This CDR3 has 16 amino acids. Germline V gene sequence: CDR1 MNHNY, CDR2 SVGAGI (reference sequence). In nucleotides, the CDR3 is TGTGCCAGCAGTTACCCAAGGGGGGAGGGGCCTCAGCCCCAGCATTTT. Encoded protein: CASSYPRGEGPQPQHF.

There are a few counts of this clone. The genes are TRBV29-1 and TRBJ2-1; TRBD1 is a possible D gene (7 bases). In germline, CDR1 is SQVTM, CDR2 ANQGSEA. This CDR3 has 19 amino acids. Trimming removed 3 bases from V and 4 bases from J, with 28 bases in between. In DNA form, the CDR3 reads TGCAGCGTTGAGCCGACAGGGATTTTGTTGTCTAGCGAGTACAATGAGCAGTTCTTC. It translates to CSVEPTGILLSSEYNEQFF.

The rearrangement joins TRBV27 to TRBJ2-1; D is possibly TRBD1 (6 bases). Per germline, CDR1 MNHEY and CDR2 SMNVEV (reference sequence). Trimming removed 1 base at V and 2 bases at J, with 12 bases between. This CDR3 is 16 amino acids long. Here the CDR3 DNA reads TGTGCCAGCAGTTTATATCCAGGGGATACCTACAATGAGCAGTTCTTC. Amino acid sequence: CASSLYPGDTYNEQFF.

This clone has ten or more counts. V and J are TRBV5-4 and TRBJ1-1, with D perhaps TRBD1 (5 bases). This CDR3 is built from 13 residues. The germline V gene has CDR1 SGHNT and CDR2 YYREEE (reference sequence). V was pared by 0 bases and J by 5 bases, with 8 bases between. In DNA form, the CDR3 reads TGTGCCAGCAGCTTGGGACAGCTAACTGAAGCTTTCTTT. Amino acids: CASSLGQLTEAFF.

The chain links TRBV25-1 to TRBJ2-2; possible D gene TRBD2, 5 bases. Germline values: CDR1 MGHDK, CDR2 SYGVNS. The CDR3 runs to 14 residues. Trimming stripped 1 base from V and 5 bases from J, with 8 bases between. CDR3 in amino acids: CASSEFGVTGELFF. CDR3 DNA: TGTGCCAGCAGTGAATTCGGGGTTACCGGGGAGCTGTTTTTT.